This TCR beta chain was identified during a study of CD8+CD57+ T cells in acquired aplastic anemia. Study details: Quantities of DNA derived from sorted CD4+ and CD8+ cells averaged approximately 3 ug. Overall study results and limits: The number of CD8+ CDR3 sequences shared by patients and controls was twenty-nine.

CDR1 and CDR2 (germline): SGHKS, YYEKEE (reference sequence). The CDR3 extends over 16 amino acids. J gave up 8 bases and V 2 bases, and 12 bases lay outside the gene matches. With respect to this clonotype: What it recognizes is unknown.

All sequencing subjects had displayed CD8+CD57+ cell expansion on flow cytometry. All patients were therapy-naive when blood was sampled. CDR3 and TCR beta VDJ profiling relied on genomic DNA as the template. TCRdb fed the reads into MiXCR, producing one record per CDR3 protein. The sample has approximately 250,000 distinct CDR3 sequences; around 82% are singletons. V gene TRBV5-5 combines with J gene TRBJ2-1, with 8 bases aligning to TRBD2. This TCR was recovered from a human donor with aplastic anemia. The sample comprised sorted CD4+, CD8+, or CD8+CD57+ T cells (not recorded which) from PBMCs. The CDR3 DNA sequence: TGTGCCAGCAGCTTACCGGGACGCGGGGGGAGCGATGAGCAGTTCTTC. Its translation: CASSLPGRGGSDEQFF.